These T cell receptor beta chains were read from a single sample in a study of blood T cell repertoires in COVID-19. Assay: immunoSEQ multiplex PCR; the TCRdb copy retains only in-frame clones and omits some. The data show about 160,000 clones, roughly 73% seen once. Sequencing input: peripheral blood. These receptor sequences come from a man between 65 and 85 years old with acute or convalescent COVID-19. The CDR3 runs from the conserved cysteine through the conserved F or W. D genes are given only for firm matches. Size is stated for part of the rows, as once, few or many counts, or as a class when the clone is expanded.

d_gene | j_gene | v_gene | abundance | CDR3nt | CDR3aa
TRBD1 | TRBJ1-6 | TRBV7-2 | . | TGTGCCAGCAGCTTAGCGACCGGGACAGCTAATTCACCCCTCCACTTT | CASSLATGTANSPLHF
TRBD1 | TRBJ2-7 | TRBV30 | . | TGTGCCTGGACCAAGGACAGGGGGCTCGAGCAGTACTTC | CAWTKDRGLEQYF
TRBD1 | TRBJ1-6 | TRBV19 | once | TGTGCCAGTAGTGTCTATTATCGAGGACAGGCCGGGGGTTCACCCCTCCACTTT | CASSVYYRGQAGGSPLHF
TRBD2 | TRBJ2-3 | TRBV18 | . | TGTGCCAGCTCACCGCCGGGACTAGCGGGAGATACGCAGTATTTT | CASSPPGLAGDTQYF
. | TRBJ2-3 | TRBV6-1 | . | TGTGCCAGCAGTGAAGTTTTAGGGACACACACAGATACGCAGTATTTT | CASSEVLGTHTDTQYF
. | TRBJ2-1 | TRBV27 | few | TGTGCCAGCAGTTTCTCAGGGGGAGGCGAGCAGTTCTTC | CASSFSGGGEQFF
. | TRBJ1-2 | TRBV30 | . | TGTGCCTGGAGTGAATGGACCGACGGAGGGGGCTACACCTTC | CAWSEWTDGGGYTF
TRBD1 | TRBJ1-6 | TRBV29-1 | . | TGCAGCGTTGCGGGGACAGGGGGCTTTGGTTCACCCCTCCACTTT | CSVAGTGGFGSPLHF
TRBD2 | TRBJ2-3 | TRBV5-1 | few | TGCGCCAGCAGCCAGGGACTAGCGGGAACAGATACGCAGTATTTT | CASSQGLAGTDTQYF
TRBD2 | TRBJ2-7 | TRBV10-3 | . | TGTGCCATCAGTGAGTCGGGGGGGAGGGCCAGCTACGAGCAGTACTTC | CAISESGGRASYEQYF
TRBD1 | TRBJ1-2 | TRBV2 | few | TGTGCCGGCAAGGGACAGGTAGTGTATGGCTACACCTTC | CAGKGQVVYGYTF
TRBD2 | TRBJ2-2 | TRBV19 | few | TGTGCCAGTAGTCCTAGCGGGAGGAGCACCGGGGAGCTGTTTTTT | CASSPSGRSTGELFF
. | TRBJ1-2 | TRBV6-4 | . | TGTGCCAGCAGCTCAGGCGGGGCAGGATTTCATGGCTACACCTTC | CASSSGGAGFHGYTF
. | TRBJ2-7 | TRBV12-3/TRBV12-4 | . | TGTGCCAGCAGTTTAGGTGGGCCCTACGAGCAGTACTTC | CASSLGGPYEQYF
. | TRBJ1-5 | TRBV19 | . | TGTGCCAGTAGTATACCACCGCGGGGGTCCTATAGCAATCAGCCCCAGCATTTT | CASSIPPRGSYSNQPQHF
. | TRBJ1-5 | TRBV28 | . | TGTGCCAGCACTTCTTGGGACATAACTAATCAGCCCCAGCATTTT | CASTSWDITNQPQHF
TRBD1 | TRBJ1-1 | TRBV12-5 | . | TGTGCTAGTGGTTTGTTCGGACAGGGGAGGGGGAACACTGAAGCTTTCTTT | CASGLFGQGRGNTEAFF
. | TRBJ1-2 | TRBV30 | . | TGTGCCTGGACGCTCGCGGGCCGTCAGAATGGCTACACCTTC | CAWTLAGRQNGYTF
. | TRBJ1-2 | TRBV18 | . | TGTGCCAGCTCACCAGAGTCGCGCGGCTACACCTTC | CASSPESRGYTF
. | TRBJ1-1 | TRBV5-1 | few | TGCGCCAGCAGCTTCGGGGGGTTCACTGAAGCTTTCTTT | CASSFGGFTEAFF
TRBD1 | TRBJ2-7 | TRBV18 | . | TGTGCCAGCTCACCAGTAGGGGGCGGCTACGAGCAGTACTTC | CASSPVGGGYEQYF
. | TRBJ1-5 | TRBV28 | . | TGTGCCAGCAGTTTATCAGGGGATGGCAATCAGCCCCAGCATTTT | CASSLSGDGNQPQHF
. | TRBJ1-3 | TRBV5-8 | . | TGTGCCAGCAGCCCTTACGGGACTTCTGGAAACACCATATATTTT | CASSPYGTSGNTIYF
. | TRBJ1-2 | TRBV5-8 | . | TGTGCCAGCAGCTTGGGGGGCCCCCTTCGCGGCTACACCTTC | CASSLGGPLRGYTF
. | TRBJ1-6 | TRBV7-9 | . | TGTGCCAGCAGCTTGGAGGGGAATTCACCCCTCCACTTT | CASSLEGNSPLHF
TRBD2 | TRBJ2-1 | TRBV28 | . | TGTGCCAGCAGTCCACCCGAGGGTATACTAGCGGGAGGTAGGAATGAGCAGTTCTTC | CASSPPEGILAGGRNEQFF
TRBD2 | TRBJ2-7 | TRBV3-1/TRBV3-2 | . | TGTGCCAGCAGCCACTTAGCGGGGGGGCCTAACGAGCAGTACTTC | CASSHLAGGPNEQYF
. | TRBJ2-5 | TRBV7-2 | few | TGTGCCAGCAGCACCTCTCGGGAGACCCAGTACTTC | CASSTSRETQYF
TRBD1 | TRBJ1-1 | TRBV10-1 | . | TGCGCCAGCGAACCGGACGTCGTGCCGAAGGGGGCCACAATGAACACTGAAGCTTTCTTT | CASEPDVVPKGATMNTEAFF
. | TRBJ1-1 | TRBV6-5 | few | TGTGCCAGCTGCGGGACGTTGAACACTGAAGCTTTCTTT | CASCGTLNTEAFF
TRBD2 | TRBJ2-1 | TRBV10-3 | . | TGTGCCATCAGTTTCAACGGGGGGAGCTCCTACAATGAGCAGTTCTTC | CAISFNGGSSYNEQFF
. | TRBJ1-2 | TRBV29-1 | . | TGCAGCGTTTCCCAACAGGGACTAGGGATCTATGGCTACACCTTC | CSVSQQGLGIYGYTF
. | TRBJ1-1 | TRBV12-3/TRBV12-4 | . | TGTGCCAGCAGTTCCAGGGGGAACACTGAAGCTTTCTTT | CASSSRGNTEAFF
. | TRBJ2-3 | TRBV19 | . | TGTGCCAGTAACCCGACCGGGTACACAGATACGCAGTATTTT | CASNPTGYTDTQYF
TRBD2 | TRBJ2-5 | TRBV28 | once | TGTGCCAGCAGTGACGGCGGGAGGGTAAATGGGGAGACCCAGTACTTC | CASSDGGRVNGETQYF
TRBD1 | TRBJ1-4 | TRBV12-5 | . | TGTGCTAGTGGCATAGGGACAGCTCAAAAACTGTTTTTT | CASGIGTAQKLFF
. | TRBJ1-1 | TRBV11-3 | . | TGTGCCAGCAGCAACATGGACACTGAAGCTTTCTTT | CASSNMDTEAFF
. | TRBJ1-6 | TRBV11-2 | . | TGTGCCAGCCATAACCGGGACTCACAGTCACCCCTCCACTTT | CASHNRDSQSPLHF
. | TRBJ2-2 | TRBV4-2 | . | TGTGCCAGCGGGCGGAACACCGGGGAGCTGTTTTTT | CASGRNTGELFF
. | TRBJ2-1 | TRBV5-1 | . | TGCGCCAGCAGCTTGCGGGGGGCGGCGTACAATGAGCAGTTCTTC | CASSLRGAAYNEQFF
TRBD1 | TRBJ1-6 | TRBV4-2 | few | TGTGCCAGCAGCCAAAATCCCGGGACAGGGGGAAATTCACCCCTCCACTTT | CASSQNPGTGGNSPLHF
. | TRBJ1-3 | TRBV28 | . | TGTGCCAGCACCTTCGACAGCTCTGGAAACACCATATATTTT | CASTFDSSGNTIYF
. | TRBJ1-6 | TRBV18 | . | TGTGCCAGCTCACCATCCAGGGATTCACCCCTCCACTTT | CASSPSRDSPLHF
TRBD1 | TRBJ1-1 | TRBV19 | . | TGTGCCAGTAGGAACAGGGGTGAAGCTTTCTTT | CASRNRGEAFF